Below are 26 T cell receptor beta chains sequenced from a single sample in a study of CD8+CD57+ T cells in acquired aplastic anemia. Profiling that covered TCR beta VDJ and CDR3 relied on genomic DNA as its template. TCRdb passed the reads through MiXCR, listing each CDR3 protein once. Of some 280,000 distinct CDR3 sequences detected, 55% to 65% appear once; the ten largest clones hold less than 9.5%. The sample consisted of sorted CD4+, CD8+, or CD8+CD57+ T cells (not recorded which) from PBMCs. The receptors stem from a human donor with severe aplastic anemia or a healthy control (not recorded which).

The chain links TRBV12-3 or TRBV12-4 to TRBJ1-5, with 8 bases aligning to TRBD1. There are 15 residues in the CDR3. The trim removed 7 bases at V and 3 bases at J, leaving 8 bases unmatched. CDR3 nucleotides: TGTGCCAGCACCCTGAGGACAGGGAACAATCAGCCCCAGCATTTT. Encoded protein: CASTLRTGNNQPQHF.

This clonotype was picked up many times. V gene TRBV2 combines with J gene TRBJ2-7, with 7 bases matching TRBD1. After removal of 6 bases from V and 4 bases from J, the junction contained 9 bases not matched to a gene. The CDR3 totals 14 residues. Germline V gene sequence: CDR1 SNHLY, CDR2 FYNNEI. The CDR3 coding sequence is TGTGCCAGCAGGGGACAGACGTCTGCTTACGAGCAGTACTTC. It encodes CASRGQTSAYEQYF.

The V and J genes are TRBV7-9 and TRBJ1-2, with a possible D match to TRBD1 (5 bases). The CDR3 length is 13 residues. The V gene lost 4 bases and the J gene lost 6 bases, with 12 bases spanning the gap. Germline lookup yields CDR1 SEHNR and CDR2 FQNEAQ (reference sequence). CDR3 sequence reads: CASSSDSWDGYTF. The CDR3 DNA follows: TGTGCCAGCAGCTCTGACAGTTGGGATGGCTACACCTTC.

The rearrangement links TRBV2 to TRBJ1-3; the D is unclear. The germline V gene has CDR1 SNHLY and CDR2 FYNNEI. With 7 bases removed from V and 1 base from J, the gap between germline ends came to 11 bases. This CDR3 has 14 residues. This CDR3 is CASTLQRSGNTIYF. The CDR3 nucleotides read TGTGCCAGCACTCTACAGCGTTCTGGAAACACCATATATTTT.

The V gene is TRBV3-1, the J gene TRBJ1-2, with D maybe TRBD1 (6 bases). CDR1 is LGHDT, CDR2 YNNKEL, per germline (reference sequence). Trimming left V 8 bases short and J 4 bases short, with 20 bases between. The CDR3 is 15 amino acids. The CDR3 loop reads CASYSLGGRPYGYTF. In DNA form, the CDR3 reads TGTGCCAGCTACTCGCTAGGGGGGCGCCCCTATGGCTACACCTTC.

Only a few counts were recorded for this clonotype. The chain uses TRBV24-1 and TRBJ2-5; tentative D call: TRBD1 (5 bases). The CDR3 is 12 amino acids. CDR1 and CDR2 (germline): KGHDR, SFDVKD. V was trimmed by 7 bases and J by 1 base, leaving 6 bases between them. The CDR3 nucleotides are TGTGCCACCAGGCAGGGCCAAGAGACCCAGTACTTC. It yields the protein CATRQGQETQYF.

The V call is TRBV11-2, the J call TRBJ2-7; TRBD1 is a possible D gene (5 bases). The V and J ends lost 3 bases and 5 bases respectively, with 11 bases between them. Germline V gene sequence: CDR1 SGHAT, CDR2 FQNNGV. CDR3 length equals 13 residues. CDR3 bases: TGTGCCAGCAGCTTGGAAGGGGCCGACGAGCAGTACTTC. Translation gives CASSLEGADEQYF.

This clonotype was observed at least ten times. The chain joins TRBV6-2 or TRBV6-3 to TRBJ2-6; D call uncertain. V was pared by 6 bases and J by 4 bases, with 10 bases between. There are 14 residues in the CDR3. CDR1 MNHEY and CDR2 SVGEGT come from the germline V gene. For the CDR3, the DNA is TGTGCCAGCAGCGGGCCGCTCGGGGCCAACGTCCTGACTTTC. Residues: CASSGPLGANVLTF.

Regarding this clonotype: The junction and the germline gene differ at one end; a read error may be behind it. This sequence joins TRBV24-1 and TRBJ2-3, with TRBD1 identical over 7 bases. Germline values: CDR1 KGHDR, CDR2 SFDVKD. The CDR3 consists of 15 residues. CDR3 nucleotide sequence: TGTGCCACCAGCGATTTGAAGGGGGCAACAGATACGCAGTATTTT. Residues: CATSDLKGATDTQYF.

In this sample, this clonotype turned up once. The chain recombines TRBV7-2 with TRBJ1-4; no clear D. The length of the CDR3 is 13 residues. Deletions cut 6 bases from V and 10 bases from J, with 15 bases between. The germline V gene has CDR1 SGHTA and CDR2 FQGNSA. CDR3 sequence (DNA): TGTACCAGCAGTTTCCGGGGTTCAATAAAACTGTTTTTT. This translates into CTSSFRGSIKLFF.

The V gene is TRBV7-9, the J gene TRBJ1-6; D is undetermined. V was clipped by 0 bases and J by 11 bases, with 14 bases between them. CDR3 length: 15 amino acids. Germline CDR1 and CDR2: SEHNR and FQNEAQ (reference sequence). The CDR3 protein is CASSLAGPKDPPLHF. Written as DNA, the CDR3 is TGTGCCAGCAGCTTAGCCGGGCCGAAAGACCCACCCCTCCACTTT.

The V gene is TRBV29-1, the J gene TRBJ1-1; the match to TRBD1 covers 8 bases. J lost 3 bases, V lost 5 bases, and 5 bases had no gene match. Germline V CDR1 and CDR2: SQVTM, ANQGSEA. The CDR3 has 13 residues. CDR3 sequence reads: CSVIQGADTEAFF. Here the CDR3 DNA reads TGCAGCGTTATTCAGGGGGCGGACACTGAAGCTTTCTTT.

This clonotype has at least ten counts. The chain joins TRBV19 to TRBJ2-3; TRBD2 aligns across 10 bases. The ends lost 5 bases at V and 3 bases at J; junction bases unmatched: 11. The length of the CDR3 is 17 residues. Germline V gives CDR1 LNHDA, CDR2 SQIVND (reference sequence). The CDR3 loop reads CASSEPRGLADTDTQYF. CDR3 sequence (DNA): TGTGCCAGTAGTGAGCCCCGCGGACTAGCGGATACAGATACGCAGTATTTT.

The V and J genes are TRBV10-3 and TRBJ2-7, with D perhaps assigned TRBD1 or TRBD2 (5 bases each). The V end was cut by 2 bases, the J end by 2 bases, with 7 bases between. CDR1 and CDR2 (germline): ENHRY, SYGVKD. This CDR3 is 13 amino acids long. The CDR3 DNA follows: TGTGCCATCAGTGAGCTGGGGGCCTACGAGCAGTACTTC. It encodes CAISELGAYEQYF.

The rearrangement uses TRBV10-3 and TRBJ1-6; no clear D gene. Germline V gene sequence: CDR1 ENHRY, CDR2 SYGVKD. The CDR3 has 11 residues. With 8 bases removed from V and 5 bases from J, the gap between germline ends came to 4 bases. The CDR3 DNA reads TGTGCCATCGGGAATAATTCACCCCTCCACTTT. The encoded protein is CAIGNNSPLHF.

In regard to this clonotype: The junction does not match germline at one end; this may be a read error. V usage is TRBV20-1 and J usage is TRBJ1-6, with a possible D match to TRBD1 (5 bases). This CDR3 has 16 residues. Looked up from germline, CDR1 is DFQATT and CDR2 is SNEGSKA (reference sequence). The chain's CDR3 is CSAREGASSYNSPLHF. The CDR3 nucleotides are TGCAGCGCTAGGGAAGGGGCCAGCTCCTATAATTCACCCCTCCACTTT.

This sequence joins TRBV20-1 and TRBJ2-7, with D unclear. CDR1 and CDR2 (germline): DFQATT, SNEGSKA (reference sequence). With 5 bases removed from V and 3 bases from J, the gap between germline ends came to 11 bases. CDR3 length: 12 residues. CDR3 coding DNA: TGCAGTGCTGGTCCCTCGAGCTACGAGCAGTACTTC. It codes for CSAGPSSYEQYF.

The J gene is TRBJ2-7, the V gene TRBV7-3; TRBD2 might be the D (6 bases). The CDR3 runs to 15 residues. Germline CDR1 is SGHTA and CDR2 is FQGTGA. The V and J ends lost 2 bases and 0 bases respectively, with 11 bases between them. The CDR3 DNA sequence: TGTGCCAGCAGCTTAGGAGCGGGCCCCTCCTACGAGCAGTACTTC. Protein sequence: CASSLGAGPSYEQYF.

This chain connects TRBV10-3 to TRBJ2-7, with TRBD1 matching 9 bases. The CDR3 extends over 13 amino acids. J gave up 6 bases and V 4 bases, and 4 bases lay outside the gene matches. The germline V gene encodes CDR1 ENHRY and CDR2 SYGVKD. CDR3 nucleotide sequence: TGTGCCATCAGTGTTGGGACAGGGTTCGAGCAGTACTTC. Protein: CAISVGTGFEQYF.

The chain links TRBV24-1 to TRBJ2-7; D is unresolved. The ends were cut back, 0 bases at V and 7 bases at J, with 6 bases in the middle. This CDR3 has 12 amino acids. Per the germline V gene, CDR1 is KGHDR and CDR2 is SFDVKD. DNA for the CDR3: TGTGCCACCAGTGATTTGCACGGGGAGCAGTACTTC. Translated: CATSDLHGEQYF.

The chain links TRBV7-2 to TRBJ2-5; no definite D call. V was shortened by 0 bases and J by 6 bases, with 17 bases between the two germline ends. The CDR3 sequence is 16 residues long. CDR1 and CDR2 from the germline V gene are SGHTA and FQGNSA. The CDR3 sequence: CASSLAWVAGSKTQYF. The CDR3 bases are TGTGCCAGCAGCTTAGCTTGGGTCGCTGGCTCTAAGACCCAGTACTTC.

This chain joins TRBV5-6 and TRBJ2-5; TRBD1 aligns across 7 bases. The CDR3 is 13 amino acids. The V gene's germline CDR1 is SGHDT and CDR2 YYEEEE. With 3 bases clipped from V and 7 bases from J, the junction kept 6 bases outside the gene matches. The CDR3 DNA sequence: TGTGCCAGCAGCTCCGGGACAGCGAGGACCCAGTACTTC. Amino acid sequence: CASSSGTARTQYF.

The chain links TRBV20-1 to TRBJ2-7; the D gene is possibly TRBD1 (5 bases). The CDR3 has 13 amino acids. Trimming pared 5 bases from V and 1 base from J, leaving 12 bases between. CDR1 is DFQATT, CDR2 SNEGSKA, per germline (reference sequence). The CDR3 DNA is TGCAGTGCTCTCGCAGACAGTTCCTACGAGCAGTACTTC. It yields the protein CSALADSSYEQYF.

This clonotype was observed many times. The chain carries TRBV7-9 and TRBJ1-1; D uncertain. Germline V gene lookup returns CDR1 SEHNR and CDR2 FQNEAQ (reference sequence). The CDR3 extends over 13 amino acids. V was trimmed by 5 bases and J by 5 bases, leaving 12 bases between them. The CDR3 region has the DNA TGTGCCAGCAGCCTCCCAGGTGGGACTGAAGCTTTCTTT. Its protein product is CASSLPGGTEAFF.

This clonotype was observed a single time. CDR3 residues: CAISDMDGNSPLHF. The DNA for the CDR3 is TGTGCCATCAGTGATATGGATGGTAATTCACCCCTCCACTTT. The rearrangement links TRBV10-3 to TRBJ1-6; D is uncertain. This CDR3 is 14 amino acids long. Germline CDR1 reads ENHRY; CDR2 reads SYGVKD. V was clipped by 3 bases and J by 6 bases, with 9 bases between them.

The chain joins TRBV9 to TRBJ2-3; TRBD2 matches 8 bases. The CDR3 totals 15 residues. Germline lookup yields CDR1 SGDLS and CDR2 YYNGEE. Trimming cost V 4 bases and J 1 base; bases outside gene matches: 5. This CDR3 is CASSLIGGGTDTQYF. As DNA, the CDR3 is TGTGCCAGCAGCCTCATCGGGGGGGGCACAGATACGCAGTATTTT.